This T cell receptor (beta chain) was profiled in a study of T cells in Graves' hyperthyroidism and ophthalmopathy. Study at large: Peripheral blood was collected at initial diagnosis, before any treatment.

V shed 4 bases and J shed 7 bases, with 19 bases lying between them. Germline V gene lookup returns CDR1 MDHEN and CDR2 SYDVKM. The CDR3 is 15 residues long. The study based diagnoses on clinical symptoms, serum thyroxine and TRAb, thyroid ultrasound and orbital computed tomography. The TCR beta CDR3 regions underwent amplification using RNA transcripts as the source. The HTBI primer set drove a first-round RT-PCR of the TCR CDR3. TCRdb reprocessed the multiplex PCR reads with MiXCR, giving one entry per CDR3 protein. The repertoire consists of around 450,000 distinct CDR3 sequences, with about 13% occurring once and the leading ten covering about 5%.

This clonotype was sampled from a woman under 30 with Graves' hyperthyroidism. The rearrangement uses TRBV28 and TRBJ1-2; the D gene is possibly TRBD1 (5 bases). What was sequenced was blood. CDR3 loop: CASSSPGGEMGGYTF. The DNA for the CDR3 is TGTGCCAGCAGTTCCCCCGGGGGGGAAATGGGTGGCTACACCTTC.